Listed below are T cell receptor beta chains from one sample, sequenced in a study of cytomegalovirus exposure and HLA in healthy donors. Produced via immunoSEQ multiplex PCR; TCRdb's table is partial and in-frame only. The sample records over 130,000 clones, around 87% being singletons. Sequencing input: PBMCs. The receptors here all came from a man younger than 35 in good health and CMV-seropositive. CDR3s include the opening cysteine and the closing phenylalanine or tryptophan. The D gene is left open where the match is weak. Clone size is not always given. Where it is, it says once, few, many or a class for expanded clones.

CDR3 DNA: TGTGCCAGCAGCCTGCTGACAAGTCGAGGGGGCTACACCTTC; CDR3 protein: CASSLLTSRGGYTF; J gene: TRBJ1-2; D gene: .; CDR3 length: 14; V gene: TRBV14; clone size: .
CDR3 DNA: TGCAGCGTTGATGGACAGGGCTCCTACAATGAGCAGTTCTTC; CDR3 protein: CSVDGQGSYNEQFF; J gene: TRBJ2-1; D gene: TRBD1; CDR3 length: 14; V gene: TRBV29-1; clone size: once
CDR3 DNA: TGTGCCAGCGGGGCGACTAGCGGGAGTGGAGAGACCCAGTACTTC; CDR3 protein: CASGATSGSGETQYF; J gene: TRBJ2-5; D gene: TRBD2; CDR3 length: 15; V gene: TRBV7-8; clone size: once
CDR3 DNA: TGCAGTGCTCAACTAGGGGAAAAACTGTTTTTT; CDR3 protein: CSAQLGEKLFF; J gene: TRBJ1-4; D gene: .; CDR3 length: 11; V gene: TRBV20-1; clone size: .
CDR3 DNA: TGTGCCAGCAGTTACATGGAGGGACACACTGAAGCTTTCTTT; CDR3 protein: CASSYMEGHTEAFF; J gene: TRBJ1-1; D gene: .; CDR3 length: 14; V gene: TRBV6-5; clone size: .
CDR3 DNA: TGTGCCAGCAGTCAGACAGGATATAGCAATCAGCCCCAGCATTTT; CDR3 protein: CASSQTGYSNQPQHF; J gene: TRBJ1-5; D gene: .; CDR3 length: 15; V gene: TRBV27; clone size: .
CDR3 DNA: TGTGCCAGCAGCTTAGTAGCCGGGACAGGCGACACTGAAGCTTTCTTT; CDR3 protein: CASSLVAGTGDTEAFF; J gene: TRBJ1-1; D gene: TRBD1; CDR3 length: 16; V gene: TRBV11-3; clone size: .
CDR3 DNA: TGTGCCAGCAGCTTGGATCGGGGGGCCTTCAATGAGCAGTTCTTC; CDR3 protein: CASSLDRGAFNEQFF; J gene: TRBJ2-1; D gene: .; CDR3 length: 15; V gene: TRBV5-4; clone size: .
CDR3 DNA: TGTGCCAGCAGCGCCATGGGCGGGAGCACAGATACGCAGTATTTT; CDR3 protein: CASSAMGGSTDTQYF; J gene: TRBJ2-3; D gene: .; CDR3 length: 15; V gene: TRBV9; clone size: .
CDR3 DNA: TGTGCCAGCAGCATTCGTGTCCTTAACTATGGCTACACCTTC; CDR3 protein: CASSIRVLNYGYTF; J gene: TRBJ1-2; D gene: .; CDR3 length: 14; V gene: TRBV13; clone size: .
CDR3 DNA: TGCGCCAGCAGCAGTCACAGGCATCAGCCCCAGCATTTT; CDR3 protein: CASSSHRHQPQHF; J gene: TRBJ1-5; D gene: .; CDR3 length: 13; V gene: TRBV5-1; clone size: few